These T cell receptor beta chains were read from a single sample in a study of T cell repertoires in cytomegalovirus infection. Via MiXCR, TCRdb re-called the reads, giving one row per CDR3 protein. The sample includes around 430,000 distinct CDR3 sequences, roughly 42% seen only once; the top ten take around 45%. For these TCRs, the target antigens are not known. The sequenced sample was cultured PBMCs, obtained from culture after CMV antigen stimulation. Receptors originate from a human donor in good health (CMV status not recorded). Some clones in this sample may be carry-over from other donors' samples. The CDR3 runs from the conserved cysteine through the conserved F or W. D genes are given only for firm matches. Size values are once, few and many counts, or a class for expanded clones, and some rows have none.

D gene	V gene	clone size	J gene	CDR3 protein	CDR3 DNA
TRBD1	TRBV6-6	.	TRBJ2-1	CASSSPDRAPSGEQFF	TGTGCCAGCAGTTCCCCGGACAGGGCCCCATCGGGTGAGCAGTTCTTC
TRBD2	TRBV7-2	few	TRBJ2-2	CASSQTGGVGDTGELFF	TGTGCCAGCAGCCAGACGGGGGGAGTCGGTGACACCGGGGAGCTGTTTTTT
.	TRBV19	.	TRBJ1-2	CASSIDPLSNYGYTF	TGTGCCAGTAGTATAGATCCGCTTTCTAACTATGGCTACACCTTC
.	TRBV27	.	TRBJ2-1	CASSSSMGNYNEQFF	TGTGCCAGCAGTTCATCCATGGGGAACTACAATGAGCAGTTCTTC
.	TRBV10-3	few	TRBJ1-1	CAILARGGGQGTEAFF	TGTGCCATACTAGCCCGTGGGGGAGGGCAGGGCACTGAAGCTTTCTTT
TRBD2	TRBV11-1	few	TRBJ2-3	CASSKAGGPTDTQYF	TGTGCCAGCAGCAAAGCGGGGGGGCCAACAGATACGCAGTATTTT
.	TRBV7-3	.	TRBJ2-7	CASSPVGNSYEQYF	TGTGCCAGCAGCCCGGTGGGGAACTCCTACGAGCAGTACTTC
TRBD2	TRBV7-2	.	TRBJ2-7	CASSSSGGQFYEQYF	TGTGCCAGCAGCTCCAGCGGGGGGCAATTCTACGAGCAGTACTTC
TRBD2	TRBV6-8	.	TRBJ2-7	CASSGLAGGSHEQYF	TGTGCCAGCAGCGGCCTGGCGGGAGGCAGCCACGAGCAGTACTTC
.	TRBV5-1	.	TRBJ2-1	CASSLVTEPGGNEQFF	TGCGCCAGCAGCTTGGTAACCGAACCTGGAGGCAATGAGCAGTTCTTC
.	TRBV7-8	many	TRBJ2-7	CASSSPRGGRATYEQYF	TGTGCCAGCAGCTCTCCTCGAGGGGGTAGGGCTACCTACGAGCAGTACTTC
.	TRBV6-2/TRBV6-3	.	TRBJ2-7	CAIRDPRSSYEQYF	TGTGCCATCCGGGACCCAAGGAGCTCCTACGAGCAGTACTTC
.	TRBV7-2	few	TRBJ2-5	CASSPSALTETQYF	TGTGCCAGCAGCCCCTCGGCCCTCACGGAGACCCAGTACTTC
.	TRBV7-9	.	TRBJ2-3	CASSSGVASDTQYF	TGTGCCAGCAGCTCTGGCGTAGCGTCAGATACGCAGTATTTT
.	TRBV12-3/TRBV12-4	.	TRBJ1-6	CASNPGGVELNSPLHF	TGTGCCAGCAATCCGGGGGGGGTAGAGCTTAATTCACCCCTCCACTTT
.	TRBV7-6	.	TRBJ1-6	CASSASNSPLHF	TGTGCCAGCAGCGCGTCTAATTCACCCCTCCACTTT
.	TRBV6-5	.	TRBJ2-4	CASSYSPVRGAKNIQYF	TGTGCCAGCAGTTACTCGCCTGTCCGGGGGGCCAAAAACATTCAGTACTTC
.	TRBV7-6	few	TRBJ2-5	CASSLGAGVETQYF	TGTGCCAGCAGCTTAGGGGCAGGGGTAGAGACCCAGTACTTC
.	TRBV12-3/TRBV12-4	few	TRBJ2-2	CASSSGQSTGELFF	TGTGCCAGCAGTTCGGGACAAAGCACCGGGGAGCTGTTTTTT